The present T cell receptor (beta chain) was sequenced within a study of cytomegalovirus exposure and HLA in healthy donors. Study-wide findings and caveats: There was a cluster of highly shared sequence variants that was likely a sequencing artifact. Common viral pathogens seemed, in a later analysis, to connect with several of the most significant clusters.

A multiplex PCR was run with 60 Vbeta primers and 13 Jbeta primers. Profiled with immunoSEQ multiplex PCR; TCRdb holds only in-frame clones, not every one. The listing contains about 84,000 clones. For this clone: Its antigen is not known.

The CDR3 spans 14 residues. Trimming took 4 bases from V and 1 from J; bases not matched to a gene: 5. In germline, CDR1 is SQVTM, CDR2 ANQGSEA. This chain joins TRBV29-1 and TRBJ1-1; 8 nucleotides match TRBD1. Sequences were obtained from PBMCs. The sequence came from a man aged 45-60 years in good health and CMV-seronegative. CDR3 protein: CSVGSDRGNTEAFF. The DNA for the CDR3 is TGCAGCGTTGGGAGTGACAGGGGGAACACTGAAGCTTTCTTT.